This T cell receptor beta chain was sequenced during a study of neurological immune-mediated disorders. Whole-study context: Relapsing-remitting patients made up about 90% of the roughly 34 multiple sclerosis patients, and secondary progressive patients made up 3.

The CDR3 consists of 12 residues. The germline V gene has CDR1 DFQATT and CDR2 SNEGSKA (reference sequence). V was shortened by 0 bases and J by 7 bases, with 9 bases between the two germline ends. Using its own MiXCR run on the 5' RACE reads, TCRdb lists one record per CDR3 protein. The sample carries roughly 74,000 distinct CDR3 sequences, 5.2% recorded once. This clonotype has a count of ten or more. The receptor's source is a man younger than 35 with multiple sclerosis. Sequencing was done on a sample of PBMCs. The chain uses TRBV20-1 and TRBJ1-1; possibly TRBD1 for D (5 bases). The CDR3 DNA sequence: TGCAGTGCTAGAGACAGGGACCTTGAAGCTTTCTTT. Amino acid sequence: CSARDRDLEAFF.